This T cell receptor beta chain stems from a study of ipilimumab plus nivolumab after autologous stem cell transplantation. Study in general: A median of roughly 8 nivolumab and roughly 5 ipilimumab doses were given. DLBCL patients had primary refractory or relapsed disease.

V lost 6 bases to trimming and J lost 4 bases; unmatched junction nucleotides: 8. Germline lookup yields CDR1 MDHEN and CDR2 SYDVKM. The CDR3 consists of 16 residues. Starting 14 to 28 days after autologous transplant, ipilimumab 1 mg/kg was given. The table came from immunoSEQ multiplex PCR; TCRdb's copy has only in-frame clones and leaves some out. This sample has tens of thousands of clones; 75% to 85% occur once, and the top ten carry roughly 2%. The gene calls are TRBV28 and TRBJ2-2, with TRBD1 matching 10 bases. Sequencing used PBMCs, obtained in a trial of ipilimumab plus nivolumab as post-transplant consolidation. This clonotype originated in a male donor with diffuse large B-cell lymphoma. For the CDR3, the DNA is TGTGCCAGCAGGTACCCCGGGACAGGGGCCACCGGGGAGCTGTTTTTT. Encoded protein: CASRYPGTGATGELFF. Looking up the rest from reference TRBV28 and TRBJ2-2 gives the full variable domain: DVKVTQSSRYLVKRTGEKVFLECVQDMDHENMFWYRQDPGLGLRLIYFSYDVKMKEKGDIPEGYSVSREKKERFSLILESASTNQTSMYLCASRYPGTGATGELFFGEGSRLTVL.